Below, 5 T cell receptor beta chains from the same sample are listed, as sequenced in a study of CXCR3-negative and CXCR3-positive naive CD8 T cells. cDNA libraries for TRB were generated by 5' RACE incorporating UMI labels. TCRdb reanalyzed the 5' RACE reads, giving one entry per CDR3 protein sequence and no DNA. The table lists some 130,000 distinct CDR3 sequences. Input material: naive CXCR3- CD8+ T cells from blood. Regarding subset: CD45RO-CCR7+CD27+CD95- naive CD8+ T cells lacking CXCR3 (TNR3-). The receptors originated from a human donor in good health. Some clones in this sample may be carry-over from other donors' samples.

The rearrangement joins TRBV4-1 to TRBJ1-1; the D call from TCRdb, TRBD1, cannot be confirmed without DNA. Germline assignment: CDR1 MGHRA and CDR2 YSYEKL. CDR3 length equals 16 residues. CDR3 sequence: CASSQVLRGANTEAFF.

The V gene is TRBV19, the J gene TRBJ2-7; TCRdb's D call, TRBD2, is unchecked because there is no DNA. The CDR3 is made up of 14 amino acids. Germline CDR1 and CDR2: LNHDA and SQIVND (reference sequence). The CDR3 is CASSRAESSYEQYF.

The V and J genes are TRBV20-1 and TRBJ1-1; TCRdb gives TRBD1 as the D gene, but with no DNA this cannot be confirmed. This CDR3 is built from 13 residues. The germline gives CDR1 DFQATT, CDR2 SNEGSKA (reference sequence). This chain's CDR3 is CSAWDRGLAEAFF.

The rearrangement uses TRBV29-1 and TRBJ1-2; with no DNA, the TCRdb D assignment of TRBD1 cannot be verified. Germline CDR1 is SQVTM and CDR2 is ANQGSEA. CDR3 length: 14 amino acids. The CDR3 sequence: CSVLGGTLSWGYTF.

The CDR3 region is CASSFGRGNQPQHF. The rearrangement joins TRBV28 to TRBJ1-5; TCRdb designates TRBD1, a call that cannot be tested without DNA. Germline V gene data show CDR1 as MDHEN and CDR2 as SYDVKM. The CDR3 runs 14 residues.